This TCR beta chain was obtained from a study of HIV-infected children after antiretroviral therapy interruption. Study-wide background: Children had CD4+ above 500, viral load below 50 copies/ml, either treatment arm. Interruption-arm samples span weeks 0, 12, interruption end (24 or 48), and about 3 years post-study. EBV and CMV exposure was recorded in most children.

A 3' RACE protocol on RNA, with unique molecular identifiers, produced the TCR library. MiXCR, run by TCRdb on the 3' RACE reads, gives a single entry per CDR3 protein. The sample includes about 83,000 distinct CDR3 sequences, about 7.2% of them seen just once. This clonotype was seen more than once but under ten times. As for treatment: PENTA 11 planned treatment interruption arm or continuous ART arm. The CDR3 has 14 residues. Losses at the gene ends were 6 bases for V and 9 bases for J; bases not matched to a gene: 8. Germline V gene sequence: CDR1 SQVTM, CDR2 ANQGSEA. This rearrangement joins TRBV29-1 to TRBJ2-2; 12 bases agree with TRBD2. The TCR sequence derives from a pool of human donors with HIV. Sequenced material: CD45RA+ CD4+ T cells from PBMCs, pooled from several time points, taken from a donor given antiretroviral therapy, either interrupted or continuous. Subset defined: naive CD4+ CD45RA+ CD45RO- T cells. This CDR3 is CSVAGTSGRRELFF. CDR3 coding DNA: TGCAGCGTCGCTGGGACTAGCGGGCGCCGGGAGCTGTTTTTT.